This T cell receptor beta chain was captured by sequencing in a study of T cell changes during pregnancy in multiple sclerosis. In germline, CDR1 is MNHEY, CDR2 SVGAGI. Trimming took off 3 bases at V and 3 bases at J, with 9 bases between the two ends. This CDR3 has 13 residues. Assay: immunoSEQ multiplex PCR; the TCRdb copy retains only in-frame clones and omits some. Among over 90,000 clones listed, 85% to 95% were seen once. The chain has TRBV6-5 and TRBJ2-7; D is possibly TRBD1 (6 bases). The sequence was collected from a female donor with multiple sclerosis, enrolled in a pregnancy study. The material sequenced was peripheral blood, taken after pregnancy. The CDR3 reads CASSYGDNYEQYF. The CDR3, as DNA: TGTGCCAGCAGTTATGGGGACAACTACGAGCAGTACTTC.